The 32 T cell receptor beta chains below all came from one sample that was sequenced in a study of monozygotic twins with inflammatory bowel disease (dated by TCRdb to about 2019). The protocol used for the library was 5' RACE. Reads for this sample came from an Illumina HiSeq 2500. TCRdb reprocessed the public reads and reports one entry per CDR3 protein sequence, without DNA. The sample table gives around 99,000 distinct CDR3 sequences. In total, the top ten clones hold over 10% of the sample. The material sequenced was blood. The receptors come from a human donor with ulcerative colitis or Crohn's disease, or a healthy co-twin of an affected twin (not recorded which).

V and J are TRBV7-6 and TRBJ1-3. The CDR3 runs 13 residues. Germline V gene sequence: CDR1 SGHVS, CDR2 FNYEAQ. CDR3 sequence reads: CASSQSSGNTIYF. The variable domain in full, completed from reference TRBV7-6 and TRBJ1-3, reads GAGVSQSPRYKVTKRGQDVALRCDPISGHVSLYWYRQALGQGPEFLTYFNYEAQQDKSGLPNDRFSAERPEGSISTLTIQRTEQRDSAMYRCASSQSSGNTIYFGEGSWLTVV.

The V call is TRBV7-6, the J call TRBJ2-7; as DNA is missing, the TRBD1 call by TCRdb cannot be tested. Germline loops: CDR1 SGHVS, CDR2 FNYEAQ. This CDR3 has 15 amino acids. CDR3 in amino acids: CASSWHRELFAEQYF.

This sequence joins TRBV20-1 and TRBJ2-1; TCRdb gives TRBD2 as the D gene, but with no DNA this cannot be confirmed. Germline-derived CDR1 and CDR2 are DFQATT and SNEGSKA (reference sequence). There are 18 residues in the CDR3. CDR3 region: CSARATSLDVWSYNEQFF.

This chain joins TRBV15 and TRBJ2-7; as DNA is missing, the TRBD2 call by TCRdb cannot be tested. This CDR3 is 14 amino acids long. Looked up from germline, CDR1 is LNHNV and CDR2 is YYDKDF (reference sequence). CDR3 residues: CATSRGSGAYEQYF.

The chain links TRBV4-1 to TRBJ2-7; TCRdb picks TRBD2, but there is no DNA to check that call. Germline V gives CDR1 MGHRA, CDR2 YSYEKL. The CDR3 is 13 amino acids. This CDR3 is CASSQGLEYEQYF.

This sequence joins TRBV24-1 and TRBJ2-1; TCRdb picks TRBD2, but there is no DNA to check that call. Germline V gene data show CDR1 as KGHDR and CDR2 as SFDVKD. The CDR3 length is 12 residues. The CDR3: CATSDWGEGQLF.

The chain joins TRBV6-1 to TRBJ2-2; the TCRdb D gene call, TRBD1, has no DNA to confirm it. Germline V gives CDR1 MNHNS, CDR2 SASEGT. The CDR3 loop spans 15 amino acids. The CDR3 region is CASKLGGASTGELFF.

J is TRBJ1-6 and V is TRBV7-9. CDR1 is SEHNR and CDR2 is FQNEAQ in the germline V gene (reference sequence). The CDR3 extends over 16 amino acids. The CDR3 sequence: CASSPEGSSYNSPLHF.

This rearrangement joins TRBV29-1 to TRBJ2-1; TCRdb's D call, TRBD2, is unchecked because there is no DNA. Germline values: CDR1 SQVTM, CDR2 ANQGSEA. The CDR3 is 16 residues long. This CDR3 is CSVEEGLAVSYNEQFF.

This CDR3 is CASSPPERAGELFF. The chain has TRBV28 and TRBJ2-2; absent DNA, TCRdb's TRBD1 call cannot be checked. The length of the CDR3 is 14 residues. CDR1 and CDR2 (germline): MDHEN, SYDVKM.

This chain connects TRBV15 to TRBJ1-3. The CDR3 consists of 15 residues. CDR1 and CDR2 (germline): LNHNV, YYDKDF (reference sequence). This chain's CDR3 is CATEQRKQSGNTIYF.

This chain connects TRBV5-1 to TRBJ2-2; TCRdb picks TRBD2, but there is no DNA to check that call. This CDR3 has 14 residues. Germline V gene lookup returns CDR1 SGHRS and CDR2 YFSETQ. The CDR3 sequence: CASSLWTATGELFF.

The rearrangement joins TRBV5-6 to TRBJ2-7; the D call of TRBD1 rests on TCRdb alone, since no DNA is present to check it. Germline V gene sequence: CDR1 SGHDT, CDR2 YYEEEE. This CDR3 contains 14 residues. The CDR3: CASSRDAGSYEQYF.

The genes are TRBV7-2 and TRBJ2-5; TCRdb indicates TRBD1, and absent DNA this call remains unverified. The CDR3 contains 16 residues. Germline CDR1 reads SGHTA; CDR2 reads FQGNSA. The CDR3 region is CASSPDLTGATETQYF.

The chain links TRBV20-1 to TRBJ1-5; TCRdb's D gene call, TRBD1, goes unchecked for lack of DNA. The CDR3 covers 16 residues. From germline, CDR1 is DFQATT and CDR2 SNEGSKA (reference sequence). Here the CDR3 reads CSANPGTGYSNQPQHF.

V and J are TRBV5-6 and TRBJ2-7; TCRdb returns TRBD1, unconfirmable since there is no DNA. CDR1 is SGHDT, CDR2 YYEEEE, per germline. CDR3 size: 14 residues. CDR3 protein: CASSHPRGVYEQYF. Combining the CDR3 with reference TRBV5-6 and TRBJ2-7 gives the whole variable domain DAGVTQSPTHLIKTRGQQVTLRCSPKSGHDTVSWYQQALGQGPQFIFQYYEEEERQRGNFPDRFSGHQFPNYSSELNVNALLLGDSALYLCASSHPRGVYEQYFGPGTRLTVT.

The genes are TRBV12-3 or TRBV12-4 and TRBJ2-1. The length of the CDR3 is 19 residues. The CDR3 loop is CASSFINLLGRRSYNEQFF.

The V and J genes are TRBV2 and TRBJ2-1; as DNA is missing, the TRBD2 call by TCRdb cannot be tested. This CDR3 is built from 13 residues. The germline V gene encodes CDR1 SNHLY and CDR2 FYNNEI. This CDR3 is CAFGPGLAHEQFF. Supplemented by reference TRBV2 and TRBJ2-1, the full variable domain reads EPEVTQTPSHQVTQMGQEVILRCVPISNHLYFYWYRQILGQKVEFLVSFYNNEISEKSEIFDDQFSVERPDGSNFTLKIRSTKLEDSAMYFCAFGPGLAHEQFFGPGTRLTVL.

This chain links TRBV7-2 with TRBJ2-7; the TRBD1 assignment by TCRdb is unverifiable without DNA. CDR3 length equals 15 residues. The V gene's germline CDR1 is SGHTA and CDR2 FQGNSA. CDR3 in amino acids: CASSFVPGGHYEQYF.

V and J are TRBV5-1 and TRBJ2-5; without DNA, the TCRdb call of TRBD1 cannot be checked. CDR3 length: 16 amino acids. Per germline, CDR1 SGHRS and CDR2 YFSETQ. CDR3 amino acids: CASRIFGTGDQETQYF.

This CDR3 reads CASSTVRVLGNEQFF. This chain joins TRBV11-2 and TRBJ2-1; TCRdb's D gene call, TRBD2, goes unchecked for lack of DNA. Per germline, CDR1 SGHAT and CDR2 FQNNGV. The CDR3 has 15 residues.

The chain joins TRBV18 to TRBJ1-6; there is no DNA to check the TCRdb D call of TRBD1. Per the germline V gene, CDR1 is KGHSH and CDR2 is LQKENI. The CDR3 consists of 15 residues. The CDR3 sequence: CASSLQGHFNSPLHF.

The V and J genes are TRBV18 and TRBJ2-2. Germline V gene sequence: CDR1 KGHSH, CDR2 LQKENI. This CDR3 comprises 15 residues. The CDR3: CASSPRQQPTGELFF.

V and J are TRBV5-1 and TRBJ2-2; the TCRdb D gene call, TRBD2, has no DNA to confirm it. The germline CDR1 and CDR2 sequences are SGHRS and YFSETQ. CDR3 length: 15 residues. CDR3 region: CASSLDPSTAGELFF.

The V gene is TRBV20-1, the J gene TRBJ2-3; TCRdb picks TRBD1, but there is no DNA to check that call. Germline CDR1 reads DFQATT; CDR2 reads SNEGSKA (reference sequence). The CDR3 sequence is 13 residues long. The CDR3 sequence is CSASGQGTDTQYF.

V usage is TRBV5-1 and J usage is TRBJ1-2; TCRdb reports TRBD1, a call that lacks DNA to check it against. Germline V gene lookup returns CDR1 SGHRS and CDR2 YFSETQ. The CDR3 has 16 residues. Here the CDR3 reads CASSLNGSPVNYGYTF.

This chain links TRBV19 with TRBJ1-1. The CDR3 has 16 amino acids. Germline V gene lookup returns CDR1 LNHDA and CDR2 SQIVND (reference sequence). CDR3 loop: CASSTQLPDPNTEAFF. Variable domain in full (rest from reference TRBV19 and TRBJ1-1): DGGITQSPKYLFRKEGQNVTLSCEQNLNHDAMYWYRQDPGQGLRLIYYSQIVNDFQKGDIAEGYSVSREKKESFPLTVTSAQKNPTAFYLCASSTQLPDPNTEAFFGQGTRLTVV.

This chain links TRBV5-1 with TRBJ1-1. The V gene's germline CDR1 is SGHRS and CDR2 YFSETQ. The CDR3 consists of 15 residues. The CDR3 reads CASSLGDGLNTEAFF.

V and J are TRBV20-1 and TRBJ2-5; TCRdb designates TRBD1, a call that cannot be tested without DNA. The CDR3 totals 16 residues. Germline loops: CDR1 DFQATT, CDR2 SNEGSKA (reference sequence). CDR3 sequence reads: CSAIRSADSLQETQYF.

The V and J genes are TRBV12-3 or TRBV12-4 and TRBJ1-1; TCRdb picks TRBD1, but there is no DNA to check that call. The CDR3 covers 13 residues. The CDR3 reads CASSSYRGTEAFF.

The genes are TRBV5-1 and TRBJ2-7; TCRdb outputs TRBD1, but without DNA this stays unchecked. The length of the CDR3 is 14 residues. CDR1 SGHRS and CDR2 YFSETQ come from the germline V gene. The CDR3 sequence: CASSAGQGAYEQYF.

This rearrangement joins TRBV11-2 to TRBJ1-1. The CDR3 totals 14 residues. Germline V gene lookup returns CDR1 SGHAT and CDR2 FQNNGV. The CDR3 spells CASRNTAGDTEAFF.